This passage covers 6 T cell receptor beta chains from one sample sequenced in a study of T-cell memory formation after mild COVID-19. A single record per CDR3 protein comes from TCRdb applying MiXCR to the 5' RACE reads. Of approximately 260,000 distinct CDR3 sequences in the sample, around 15% are singletons; the top ten hold roughly 20%. The sample was PBMCs or a T cell subset sorted from them (not recorded which). The receptors stem from a man younger than 35 who had mild COVID-19 (a few samples of this study predate the infection). Cell type and time point are not known.

This clonotype was picked up many times. The chain is built from TRBV5-1 and TRBJ2-5; 11 bases line up with TRBD2. The germline CDR1 and CDR2 sequences are SGHRS and YFSETQ. The CDR3 is made up of 15 amino acids. J was trimmed by 3 bases and V by 3 bases; bases with no gene match: 4. In DNA, the CDR3 is TGCGCCAGCAGCTCTTCGACTAGCGGGAAAGAGACCCAGTACTTC. The encoded protein is CASSSSTSGKETQYF.

The rearrangement joins TRBV5-6 to TRBJ1-1; perhaps TRBD1 as D (5 bases). Germline V gene data show CDR1 as SGHDT and CDR2 as YYEEEE. The V end lost 5 bases, the J end lost 1 base, and 15 bases lay between the germline ends. The CDR3 totals 15 residues. CDR3 in DNA: TGTGCCAGCAGACCTACAGGCAAGGGGAACACTGAAGCTTTCTTT. Its translation is CASRPTGKGNTEAFF. Full variable domain (remainder filled in from reference TRBV5-6 and TRBJ1-1): DAGVTQSPTHLIKTRGQQVTLRCSPKSGHDTVSWYQQALGQGPQFIFQYYEEEERQRGNFPDRFSGHQFPNYSSELNVNALLLGDSALYLCASRPTGKGNTEAFFGQGTRLTVV.

This clonotype was found a few times. V and J are TRBV14 and TRBJ1-2, with D possibly matching TRBD1 (5 bases). There are 18 residues in the CDR3. V was shortened by 3 bases and J by 5 bases, with 25 bases between the two germline ends. Looked up from germline, CDR1 is SGHDN and CDR2 is FVKESK. CDR3 in amino acids: CASSHRTGTGGFMYGYTF. DNA for the CDR3: TGTGCCAGCAGCCACCGGACCGGGACCGGGGGTTTTATGTATGGCTACACCTTC.

About this clonotype: At one boundary the junction diverges from the germline segment, which might be a read error. CDR3 loop: CAISEWTDQLNF. The CDR3 nucleotides read TGTGCCATCAGTGAGTGGACAGACCAACTAAACTTC. The V call is TRBV10-3, the J call TRBJ2-7; D is possibly TRBD1 (6 bases). CDR1 is ENHRY, CDR2 SYGVKD, per germline. CDR3 size: 12 residues.

This clonotype has more than one count but fewer than ten. The chain couples TRBV7-6 to TRBJ2-2; unclear D gene. The V end lost 3 bases, the J end lost 6 bases, and 5 bases lay between the germline ends. The CDR3 consists of 12 residues. Looked up from germline, CDR1 is SGHVS and CDR2 is FNYEAQ. The chain's CDR3 is CASSFVPGELFF. The CDR3 region has the DNA TGTGCCAGCAGCTTTGTCCCCGGGGAGCTGTTTTTT.

The chain uses TRBV27 and TRBJ1-6, with TRBD1 as a possible D gene (6 bases). V lost 1 base and J lost 7, with 11 bases in between. The CDR3 is 15 residues long. Germline lookup yields CDR1 MNHEY and CDR2 SMNVEV (reference sequence). CDR3 residues: CASSLWAGVNSPLHF. As DNA, the CDR3 is TGTGCCAGCAGTTTATGGGCAGGGGTGAATTCACCCCTCCACTTT.